This TCR beta chain was captured by sequencing in a study of cytotoxic CD8 clonotypes in ibrutinib-treated CLL. At the level of the study: The patients, roughly ten relapsed/refractory and approximately 15 treatment-naive, included roughly 17 who were IGHV unmutated. Mean values per sample were around 250,000 productive templates and around 96,000 productive rearrangements.

Of note for this clone: Its antigen is not identified.

TCRdb's copy holds only in-frame clones and misses some; the assay was immunoSEQ multiplex PCR. This sample yields under 50,000 clones, of which 65% to 70% are seen a single time; 5.5% to 7% belongs to the top ten. The TCR beta libraries used 1.5 to 2 micrograms of genomic DNA that came from cryopreserved PBMCs. Overall study results and limits: Sustained-remission and progressing patients were not sampled at matched times.

CDR1 and CDR2 from the germline V gene are SGHRS and YFSETQ. V dropped 4 bases and J dropped 5; count of bases not matched to a gene: 6. This CDR3 is built from 15 residues. V gene TRBV5-1 combines with J gene TRBJ1-4; 9 bases map to TRBD1. The sequencing used PBMCs, collected at disease progression, from a patient treated with ibrutinib. This clonotype was sampled from a human donor with chronic lymphocytic leukemia. The CDR3, as DNA: TGCGCCAGCAGCACCGGACAGGGGCAAAATGAAAAACTGTTTTTT. Translation: CASSTGQGQNEKLFF.